The 30 T cell receptor beta chains below were found in one sample sequenced in a study of blood T cell repertoires in COVID-19 (dated by TCRdb to about 2020). Library method: the immunoSEQ multiplex PCR assay. TCRdb provides this immuneACCESS table in a form limited to in-frame rearrangements. Some clones are lacking; in checked studies, under half of them reflect an unresolved V gene, and why the rest are absent is not known. Within this sample are 55,000 to 80,000 clones, with around four fifths of them counted one time only. The ten largest clones take up roughly 6.8% of the sample. Sequenced material: peripheral blood. These receptors were taken from a human donor in a cohort sampled during active COVID-19.

The chain combines TRBV5-1 with TRBJ2-3; D is possibly TRBD2 (7 bases). Germline lookup yields CDR1 SGHRS and CDR2 YFSETQ. The CDR3 extends over 14 amino acids. Trimming took off 6 bases at V and 3 bases at J, with 14 bases between the two ends. CDR3 DNA: TGCGCCAGCATCCTTGGGGGGGCAACAGATACGCAGTATTTT. This codes for CASILGGATDTQYF.

The chain has TRBV12-3 or TRBV12-4 and TRBJ2-7; no definite D call. V gave up 6 bases and J gave up 8 bases, with 14 bases separating them. This CDR3 spans 12 amino acids. The CDR3 nucleotides read TGTGCCAGCAGCCCGACTGGGTTGAAGCAGTACTTC. Translating gives CASSPTGLKQYF.

The CDR3 loop reads CASNRAMNTEAFF. The CDR3 nucleotides are TGTGCCAGCAACAGGGCTATGAACACTGAAGCTTTCTTT. The chain has TRBV2 and TRBJ1-1, with TRBD1 as a possible D gene (6 bases). Germline CDR1 and CDR2: SNHLY and FYNNEI. This CDR3 contains 13 residues. V was cut by 7 bases and J by 0 bases, with 9 bases left in between.

Concerning this clone: In the same sample, other DNA sequences code for this CDR3. The CDR3 reads CASTGRGEETQYF. The CDR3 bases are TGTGCCAGCACCGGCCGGGGAGAAGAGACCCAGTACTTC. V usage is TRBV6-6 and J usage is TRBJ2-5; TRBD2 might be the D (5 bases). The CDR3 extends over 13 amino acids. The ends were cut back, 7 bases at V and 3 bases at J, with 12 bases in the middle. Germline loops: CDR1 MNHNY, CDR2 SVGAGI (reference sequence).

The V gene is TRBV11-3, the J gene TRBJ2-7; 9 nucleotides agree with TRBD2. This CDR3 has 13 amino acids. CDR1 and CDR2 (germline): SGHNT, YENEEA. J lost 9 bases, V lost 5 bases, and 8 bases had no gene match. CDR3: CASSAREREAQYF. The CDR3 DNA reads as TGTGCCAGCAGCGCCCGGGAGCGGGAGGCGCAGTACTTC. The full variable domain, in which reference TRBV11-3 and TRBJ2-7 provide the parts outside the CDR3, is EAGVVQSPRYKIIEKKQPVAFWCNPISGHNTLYWYLQNLGQGPELLIRYENEEAVDDSQLPKDRFSAERLKGVDSTLKIQPAELGDSAVYLCASSAREREAQYFGPGTRLTVT.

The chain carries TRBV7-9 and TRBJ2-7, with 9 positions matching TRBD2. This CDR3 contains 13 residues. Germline loops: CDR1 SEHNR, CDR2 FQNEAQ (reference sequence). The CDR3 protein is CASSLEGAGGITV. DNA of the CDR3: TGTGCCAGCAGCTTAGAGGGAGCGGGAGGCATCACCGTC.

About this clone: Compared with germline, one end of the junction differs, possibly owing to a read error. The chain links TRBV7-7 to TRBJ1-2, with D possibly being TRBD1 (6 bases). The CDR3 covers 17 residues. From germline, CDR1 is SSHAT and CDR2 FNYEAQ (reference sequence). The CDR3 DNA is TGTGCTAGCAGCGGATATCAAATCAGGGGCGAGATCTATGGCTACACCTTC. Amino acids: CASSGYQIRGEIYGYTF.

This chain uses TRBV18 with TRBJ1-1; the D gene is possibly TRBD1 (6 bases). CDR1 is KGHSH, CDR2 LQKENI, per germline. V was shortened by 0 bases and J by 1 base, with 12 bases between the two germline ends. This CDR3 comprises 16 residues. The CDR3 sequence is CASSPPGDNRNTEAFF. The CDR3, as DNA: TGTGCCAGCTCACCACCGGGGGACAACCGGAACACTGAAGCTTTCTTT.

The table lists this clone with a count of one. This sequence joins TRBV6-5 and TRBJ2-1; 13 positions agree with TRBD2. V lost 2 bases to trimming and J lost 6 bases; unmatched junction nucleotides: 1. Germline assignment: CDR1 MNHEY and CDR2 SVGAGI. The CDR3 has 15 amino acids. The chain's CDR3 is CASSYRTSGSNEQFF. As DNA, the CDR3 is TGTGCCAGCAGTTACCGGACTAGCGGGAGCAATGAGCAGTTCTTC.

This chain joins TRBV5-6 and TRBJ2-7; no definite D call. The CDR3 length is 14 residues. Between the trimmed V and J ends, which lost 4 bases and 3 bases, there was a span of 14 bases. Per the germline V gene, CDR1 is SGHDT and CDR2 is YYEEEE. This chain's CDR3 is CASSADSSLYEQYF. CDR3 in DNA: TGTGCCAGCAGCGCCGACTCAAGTCTCTACGAGCAGTACTTC.

V and J are TRBV6-5 and TRBJ1-5, with 7 bases lining up with TRBD1. CDR3 length equals 13 residues. Germline CDR1 MNHEY, CDR2 SVGAGI. Germline trimming cut 2 bases from V and 8 bases from J; bases unmatched to any gene: 3. CDR3 in amino acids: CASSYDRVKPQHF. The CDR3 DNA is TGTGCCAGCAGTTACGACAGGGTAAAGCCCCAGCATTTT.

The sample holds a few counts of this clone. V and J are TRBV5-5 and TRBJ2-7, with 9 bases identical to TRBD2. V lost 4 bases and J lost 3; bases outside the gene matches: 14. CDR3 size: 17 residues. CDR1 and CDR2 from the germline V gene are SGHKS and YYEKEE (reference sequence). The CDR3 DNA is TGTGCCAGCAGCAAAACTACGGGAGTAGCGGGGGACTACGAGCAGTACTTC. It encodes CASSKTTGVAGDYEQYF.

The chain has TRBV7-9 and TRBJ2-2, with D tentatively TRBD2 (5 bases). Germline V gene data show CDR1 as SEHNR and CDR2 as FQNEAQ (reference sequence). V lost 5 bases to trimming and J lost 7 bases, with 17 bases between them. The length of the CDR3 is 15 residues. CDR3 protein: CASSEQRARHGELFF. The CDR3 bases are TGTGCCAGCAGCGAACAGAGGGCGCGGCACGGGGAGCTGTTTTTT.

The DNA of the CDR3 is TGTGCCAGCAGTTACTCGTCCGGTTCCTACGAGCAGTACTTC. Encoded protein: CASSYSSGSYEQYF. The rearrangement uses TRBV6-5 and TRBJ2-7; unclear D gene. Looked up from germline, CDR1 is MNHEY and CDR2 is SVGAGI. V was pared by 0 bases and J by 1 base, with 7 bases between. The CDR3 totals 14 residues.

A single count supports this clone. The chain is built from TRBV6-5 and TRBJ2-3, with 7 bases that match TRBD2. This CDR3 has 15 amino acids. In germline, CDR1 is MNHEY, CDR2 SVGAGI. The V segment lost 6 bases and the J segment 1 base; nucleotides outside the gene matches: 7. The CDR3 coding sequence is TGTGCCAGCAGACGGACTAGTACCGGCACAGATACGCAGTATTTT. Protein: CASRRTSTGTDTQYF.

The chain has TRBV30 and TRBJ1-2, with D possibly matching TRBD1 (6 bases). Germline loops: CDR1 GTSNPN, CDR2 SVGIG (reference sequence). This CDR3 comprises 13 residues. The V end lost 6 bases, the J end lost 8 bases, and 19 bases lay between the germline ends. The CDR3 region is CACSQGTGGGYTF. DNA for the CDR3: TGTGCCTGCAGTCAGGGGACCGGAGGCGGCTACACCTTC.

This clone was recorded once. V usage is TRBV2 and J usage is TRBJ2-5; 10 bases are a match to TRBD1. The trim removed 7 bases at V and 5 bases at J, leaving 4 bases unmatched. The CDR3 covers 13 residues. From germline, CDR1 is SNHLY and CDR2 FYNNEI. The CDR3 region is CASMGQGTETQYF. Here the CDR3 DNA reads TGTGCCAGCATGGGACAGGGGACTGAGACCCAGTACTTC.

The J gene is TRBJ1-1, the V gene TRBV7-6, with D possibly matching TRBD1 (5 bases). This CDR3 region has 14 residues. Trimming shortened V by 4 bases and J by 4 bases, and 13 bases separated the two germline ends. The germline CDR1 and CDR2 sequences are SGHVS and FNYEAQ. CDR3 nucleotides: TGTGCCAGCAGCTCACAGGCCGGGGGCACTGAAGCTTTCTTT. Translating gives CASSSQAGGTEAFF.

A few counts support this clone. V gene TRBV5-1 combines with J gene TRBJ1-2, with 8 bases aligning to TRBD1. V lost 4 bases to trimming and J lost 6 bases; unmatched junction nucleotides: 5. This CDR3 contains 13 residues. The germline V gene has CDR1 SGHRS and CDR2 YFSETQ. CDR3 region: CASSTRTGNGYTF. The CDR3 coding sequence is TGCGCCAGCAGCACCCGGACAGGGAATGGCTACACCTTC. Complete variable domain (other parts from reference TRBV5-1 and TRBJ1-2): KAGVTQTPRYLIKTRGQQVTLSCSPISGHRSVSWYQQTPGQGLQFLFEYFSETQRNKGNFPGRFSGRQFSNSRSEMNVSTLELGDSALYLCASSTRTGNGYTFGSGTRLTVV.

V is TRBV7-9 and J is TRBJ1-1; no reliable D call. From germline, CDR1 is SEHNR and CDR2 FQNEAQ (reference sequence). The CDR3 consists of 13 residues. V lost 5 bases and J lost 4, with 11 bases in between. CDR3 bases: TGTGCCAGCAGCAGCTACGCAGGCACTGAAGCTTTCTTT. Its protein is CASSSYAGTEAFF.

The V gene is TRBV10-3, the J gene TRBJ1-1, with 7 positions matching TRBD1. CDR1 is ENHRY and CDR2 is SYGVKD in the germline V gene. The V segment lost 6 bases and the J segment 0 bases; nucleotides outside the gene matches: 4. The CDR3 spans 14 residues. The CDR3, as DNA: TGTGCCATCAGCCGACAGGGCGTGAACACTGAAGCTTTCTTT. Protein sequence: CAISRQGVNTEAFF.

The J gene is TRBJ2-7, the V gene TRBV5-5; tentative D call: TRBD1 (6 bases). Per the germline V gene, CDR1 is SGHKS and CDR2 is YYEKEE (reference sequence). Trimming took 2 bases from V and 7 from J, leaving 16 bases between them. This CDR3 region has 14 residues. The CDR3 loop is CASSFGGRGGEQYF. CDR3 bases: TGTGCCAGCAGCTTTGGAGGCAGGGGTGGAGAGCAGTACTTC.

The gene calls are TRBV6-6 and TRBJ1-1; D is ambiguous. CDR1 and CDR2 (germline): MNHNY, SVGAGI (reference sequence). V lost 2 bases and J 0 bases, leaving 10 bases between the germline ends. This CDR3 is built from 15 residues. The CDR3 protein is CASSYGDNLNTEAFF. CDR3 sequence (DNA): TGTGCCAGCAGTTACGGCGACAACTTGAACACTGAAGCTTTCTTT.

This clone was counted a few times. The chain combines TRBV19 with TRBJ2-2; 9 nucleotides line up with TRBD1. The germline V gene has CDR1 LNHDA and CDR2 SQIVND (reference sequence). The CDR3 runs to 18 residues. J was trimmed by 5 bases and V by 3 bases; bases with no gene match: 13. The CDR3 reads CASSMRGGTGGATGELFF. CDR3 DNA: TGTGCCAGTAGTATGAGAGGGGGCACAGGGGGCGCAACCGGGGAGCTGTTTTTT.

The V call is TRBV15, the J call TRBJ2-1, with 7 bases matching TRBD1. The CDR3 runs to 14 residues. The germline V gene has CDR1 LNHNV and CDR2 YYDKDF (reference sequence). Trimming cost V 1 base and J 9 bases; bases outside gene matches: 6. The CDR3 sequence: CATSRGQGLSEQFF. In DNA form, the CDR3 reads TGTGCCACCAGCAGAGGACAGGGTCTTTCTGAGCAGTTCTTC.

J is TRBJ2-1 and V is TRBV7-2, with TRBD1 as a possible D gene (5 bases). CDR3 length: 15 residues. V lost 5 bases and J 0 bases, leaving 11 bases between the germline ends. The germline V gene encodes CDR1 SGHTA and CDR2 FQGNSA. This CDR3 is CASSTDMSSYNEQFF. CDR3 bases: TGTGCCAGCAGCACGGACATGAGCTCCTACAATGAGCAGTTCTTC.

CDR3 loop: CASSQSLAAVTEAFF. CDR3 coding DNA: TGTGCCAGCAGCCAATCCCTGGCTGCGGTGACTGAAGCTTTCTTT. This chain uses TRBV16 with TRBJ1-1; D ambiguous. Germline V gene sequence: CDR1 KGHSY, CDR2 FQNENV. The CDR3 length is 15 residues. V was clipped by 0 bases and J by 5 bases, with 13 bases between them.

This clone was found a few times. V usage is TRBV14 and J usage is TRBJ2-7; D is perhaps TRBD1 (5 bases). Trimming left V 4 bases short and J 5 bases short, with 15 bases between. Germline lookup yields CDR1 SGHDN and CDR2 FVKESK. The CDR3 is 14 residues long. The CDR3 sequence is CASSLDWGSDEQYF. The CDR3 nucleotides read TGTGCCAGCAGCCTTGACTGGGGCAGTGACGAGCAGTACTTC.

The chain carries TRBV3-1 (or the pseudogene TRBV3-2) and TRBJ2-6, with D possibly TRBD1 on 5 matching bases. CDR1 is LGHDT, CDR2 YNNKEL, per germline (reference sequence). Trimming cost V 4 bases and J 0 bases, with 10 bases left between them. The CDR3 spans 16 residues. The CDR3 DNA reads as TGTGCCAGCAGCCGTGGACATACCTCTGGGGCCAACGTCCTGACTTTC. This codes for CASSRGHTSGANVLTF.

V gene TRBV19 combines with J gene TRBJ1-6; 7 bases are shared with TRBD1. Germline V gene lookup returns CDR1 LNHDA and CDR2 SQIVND (reference sequence). The CDR3 has 13 amino acids. Trimming at V came to 9 bases and at J to 8 bases, leaving 7 bases not matched to a gene. The chain's CDR3 is CASNRGRHSPLHF. CDR3 coding DNA: TGTGCCAGCAACAGGGGTAGGCATTCACCCCTCCACTTT.